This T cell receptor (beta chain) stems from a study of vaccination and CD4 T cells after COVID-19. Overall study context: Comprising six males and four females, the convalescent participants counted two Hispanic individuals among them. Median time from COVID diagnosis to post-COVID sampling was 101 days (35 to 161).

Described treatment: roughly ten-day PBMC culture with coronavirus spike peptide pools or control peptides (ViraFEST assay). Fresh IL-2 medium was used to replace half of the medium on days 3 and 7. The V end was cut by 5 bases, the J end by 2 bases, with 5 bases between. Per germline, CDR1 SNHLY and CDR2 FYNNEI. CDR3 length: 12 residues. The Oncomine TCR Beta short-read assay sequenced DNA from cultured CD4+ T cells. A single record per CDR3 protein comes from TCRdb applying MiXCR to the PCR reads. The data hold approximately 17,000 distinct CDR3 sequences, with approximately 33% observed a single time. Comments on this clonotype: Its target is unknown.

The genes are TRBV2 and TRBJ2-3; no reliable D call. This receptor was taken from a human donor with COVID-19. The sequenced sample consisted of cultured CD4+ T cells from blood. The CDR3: CASSINTDTQYF. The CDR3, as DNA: TGTGCCAGCAGTATAAACACAGATACGCAGTATTTT.